These T cell receptor beta chains were read from a single sample in a study of blood T cell repertoires in COVID-19. TCRdb's table, derived via immunoSEQ multiplex PCR, lists solely in-frame clones and lacks some. This table has about 140,000 clones, 78% appearing once. Sequences were obtained from peripheral blood. The origin of the receptors is a woman aged 55 to 70 with acute or convalescent COVID-19. The CDR3 runs from the conserved cysteine through the conserved F or W. A D gene is named only where the DNA matches it firmly. Clone sizes are given selectively: once, few, many, or a class where the clone is expanded.

NA,TRBD1,TRBJ2-3,TRBV27,TGTGCCAGCAGTCTGGGGACAGGGCTCACAGATACGCAGTATTTT,CASSLGTGLTDTQYF
NA,TRBD2,TRBJ2-1,TRBV9,TGTGCCAGCAGCGTAGGCCCTCTAGCGGAAGTAGCAGGCGATGAGCAGTTCTTC,CASSVGPLAEVAGDEQFF
NA,NA,TRBJ1-4,TRBV5-1,TGCGCCAGCAGAGAAAGGGGGACTGAAAAACTGTTTTTT,CASRERGTEKLFF
NA,NA,TRBJ2-3,TRBV5-1,TGCGCCAGCAGTCCAGGGCTATCGATTACCACAGATACGCAGTATTTT,CASSPGLSITTDTQYF
NA,NA,TRBJ2-7,TRBV29-1,TGCAGCGTGAAGGGGGCCTACGAGCAGTACTTC,CSVKGAYEQYF
NA,NA,TRBJ2-7,TRBV27,TGTGCCAGCAGCGAATTGCCTAGCCCTCGAGGGGGATACGAGCAGTACTTC,CASSELPSPRGGYEQYF
NA,TRBD1,TRBJ2-1,TRBV11-3,TGTGCCAGCAGCTTAAGTCAGGGGGCAAAATACAATGAGCAGTTCTTC,CASSLSQGAKYNEQFF
NA,NA,TRBJ2-1,TRBV27,TGTGCCAGCAGTCCAGGGTACAATGAGCAGTTCTTC,CASSPGYNEQFF
NA,TRBD2,TRBJ2-1,TRBV6-5,TGTGCCAGCAGTTACTCTGACACCGGGACTATCAATGAGCAGTTCTTC,CASSYSDTGTINEQFF
NA,NA,TRBJ1-2,TRBV6-4,TGTGCCAGCAGTGCCGGTCAGGGCGCAGTATCTGGCTACACCTTC,CASSAGQGAVSGYTF
NA,NA,TRBJ2-7,TRBV11-3,TGTGCCAGCAGCTCCGGAGACTTCCCCCTCGAGCAGTACTTC,CASSSGDFPLEQYF
NA,NA,TRBJ2-1,TRBV5-4,TGTGCCAGCAGCTTGGAGACTAAGAATGAGCAGTTCTTC,CASSLETKNEQFF
NA,NA,TRBJ1-5,TRBV27,TGTGCCAGCGGGGGCTATCAGCCCCAGCATTTT,CASGGYQPQHF
NA,TRBD1,TRBJ1-2,TRBV28,TGTGCCAGCAGTTTGCCGACAGGGGCCACGGGCGGCTACACCTTC,CASSLPTGATGGYTF
once,NA,TRBJ2-5,TRBV5-1,TGCGCCAGCAGCTTCAAACTCCAAGAGACCCAGTACTTC,CASSFKLQETQYF
NA,TRBD1,TRBJ1-2,TRBV27,TGTGCCAGCAGTCCAACTTTATCGGACAGGCGGTATGGCTACACCTTC,CASSPTLSDRRYGYTF
NA,NA,TRBJ2-7,TRBV5-1,TGCGCCAGCAGCGGGACATCCTACGAGCAGTACTTC,CASSGTSYEQYF
NA,TRBD2,TRBJ2-2,TRBV19,TGTGCCAGTAGTATACAAGGACTAGCGGGAAGGATCAGGACCGGGGAGCTGTTTTTT,CASSIQGLAGRIRTGELFF
NA,NA,TRBJ1-1,TRBV9,TGTGCCAGCAGCGCGAGTTGGGGACGGGGGACTACTGAAGCTTTCTTT,CASSASWGRGTTEAFF
NA,TRBD2,TRBJ2-3,TRBV6-5,TGTGCCAGCAGCTTTAGCGGGAGCGAGACAGATACGCAGTATTTT,CASSFSGSETDTQYF
few,TRBD2,TRBJ2-1,TRBV18,TGTGCCAGCTCATTGGGACTAGCGGGAGCCGAGGACTTCTTC,CASSLGLAGAEDFF
once,NA,TRBJ1-2,TRBV18,TGTGCCAGCTCACCTTTCCTAGCGGGGCCTAACTATGGCTACACCTTC,CASSPFLAGPNYGYTF
once,TRBD2,TRBJ2-1,TRBV7-3,TGTGCCAGCAGCTTAACGGGTAGCGGGACTTACAATGAGCAGTTCTTC,CASSLTGSGTYNEQFF
NA,NA,TRBJ2-5,TRBV5-1,TGCGCCAGCAGCCCGGGACTGGGGTTGGAGACCCAGTACTTC,CASSPGLGLETQYF
NA,NA,TRBJ2-7,TRBV2,TGTGCCAGCAGTGAAGCTGACAGGTGGTACGAGCAGTACTTC,CASSEADRWYEQYF
NA,TRBD1,TRBJ1-1,TRBV19,TGTGCCAGTAGCCGCGGGACAGGGAACACTGAAGCTTTCTTT,CASSRGTGNTEAFF
NA,NA,TRBJ2-7,TRBV28,TGTGCCAGCATCCATTTGAGGGGGGGCGCAAGCTCCTACGAGCAGTACTTC,CASIHLRGGASSYEQYF
NA,NA,TRBJ1-5,TRBV30,TGTGCCTGGAATTCTCAGGGAAATCAGCCCCAGCATTTT,CAWNSQGNQPQHF